This entry lists 3 T cell receptor beta chains sequenced from one sample in a study of shared clonotypes between healthy human individuals (dated by TCRdb to the early 2020s). CD8 naive samples were CD45RO-negative cells positively selected for CCR7, giving a CD45RA+CCR7+ population that excluded TemRA cells. Library method: the immunoSEQ multiplex PCR assay. Not all clones reach the TCRdb copy of this immuneACCESS table, which keeps in-frame sequences only. Checked studies attribute under half of the gap to unresolved V genes and leave the rest unexplained. This sample gives over 2 million clones in total; about 95% of them show up just once. The top ten constitute about 1.1% of the sample. Sequencing was performed on naive CD8+ T cells sorted from blood. Per the publication, the cell subset or site label means: CD45RA+CCR7+. All receptors derive from a man in his late teens or twenties in good health.

The V gene is TRBV5-4, the J gene TRBJ1-2; the D is unclear. Trimming removed 6 bases from V and 4 bases from J, with 10 bases in between. This CDR3 contains 12 residues. Germline-derived CDR1 and CDR2 are SGHNT and YYREEE (reference sequence). The CDR3 DNA sequence: TGTGCCAGCAATGACCAAAGCTATGGCTACACCTTC. Its translation: CASNDQSYGYTF.

The chain couples TRBV27 to TRBJ2-7; D unclear. Trimming took off 2 bases at V and 2 bases at J, with 10 bases between the two ends. Germline V lookup: CDR1 MNHEY, CDR2 SMNVEV (reference sequence). CDR3 size: 14 residues. The CDR3 sequence is CASSLVGSPYEQYF. In nucleotides, the CDR3 is TGTGCCAGCAGTTTAGTAGGGTCCCCCTACGAGCAGTACTTC.

The chain carries TRBV7-6 and TRBJ2-7; possibly TRBD1 or TRBD2 for D (5 bases each). This CDR3 comprises 15 residues. Germline V gene data show CDR1 as SGHVS and CDR2 as FNYEAQ. The V and J ends lost 1 base and 2 bases respectively, with 12 bases between them. The CDR3 DNA sequence: TGTGCCAGCAGCTTAGTGGCAGAGGGGACCTACGAGCAGTACTTC. Its translation is CASSLVAEGTYEQYF.